Included here is one T cell receptor (beta chain) sequence, with context. Its specificity is not known. The record originates from a study of shared clonotypes between healthy human individuals. Whole-study results and caveats: Clonotypes shared by all four donors outscored non-shared clonotypes in generation probability.

The data were produced by immunoSEQ multiplex PCR, yet TCRdb's version contains in-frame clones alone and is incomplete. The sample includes hundreds of thousands of clones, 60% to 75% seen only once; the top ten take around 2%. CDR1 is MDHEN and CDR2 is SYDVKM in the germline V gene. V lost 3 bases to trimming and J lost 7 bases, with 9 bases between them. The CDR3 spans 12 residues. The receptor was isolated from a woman aged 25 to 39 in good health. The rearrangement uses TRBV28 and TRBJ1-1; D remains unclear. Sample: memory CD4+ T cells sorted from blood. Described subset: CD45RA-negative fraction. CDR3 sequence (DNA): TGTGCCAGCAGTTTTGGCGGCTTTGAAGCTTTCTTT. Protein: CASSFGGFEAFF.